Below are 20 T cell receptor beta chains sequenced from a single sample in a study of shared clonotypes between healthy human individuals. The protocol was immunoSEQ multiplex PCR, while the TCRdb copy is restricted to in-frame clones and leaves out a portion. The sample carries a few million clones, over 85% recorded once. Naive CD8 isolation took CD45RO-negative cells positively selected for CCR7 and excluded terminally differentiated effector memory CD45RA+ cells. Material: naive CD8+ T cells from PBMCs. The origin of the receptors is a man aged 18 to 30 in good health. Some clones in this sample may be carry-over from other donors' samples.

The chain's CDR3 is CAWSVEGATNEKLFF. The CDR3 DNA reads as TGTGCCTGGAGTGTAGAGGGGGCGACGAATGAAAAACTGTTTTTT. This chain connects TRBV30 to TRBJ1-4, with TRBD1 identical over 7 bases. This CDR3 spans 15 amino acids. In germline, CDR1 is GTSNPN, CDR2 SVGIG (reference sequence). J gave up 5 bases and V 0 bases, and 6 bases lay outside the gene matches.

V gene TRBV4-3 combines with J gene TRBJ2-5; 10 bases fit TRBD2. The J segment lost 5 bases and the V segment lost 4 bases, leaving 19 bases of the junction unmatched. CDR1 is LGHNA, CDR2 YSLEER, per germline. The CDR3 has 19 amino acids. CDR3: CASSRVSSSGRAVVETQYF. In nucleotides, the CDR3 is TGCGCCAGCAGCCGCGTCTCGTCGAGCGGGAGGGCCGTAGTGGAGACCCAGTACTTC.

This chain uses TRBV11-1 with TRBJ1-1; D not certain. Trimming stripped 4 bases from V and 5 bases from J, with 14 bases between. Germline-derived CDR1 and CDR2 are SGHAT and FQDESV (reference sequence). This CDR3 has 14 residues. The chain's CDR3 is CASSSGRGLTEAFF. DNA for the CDR3: TGTGCCAGCAGCTCGGGTCGGGGTTTGACTGAAGCTTTCTTT.

CDR3 nucleotides: TGTGCCAGCAGTAAGCAGGTGGGGGACAGACCTTACAATGAGCAGTTCTTC. Translation gives CASSKQVGDRPYNEQFF. This chain connects TRBV2 to TRBJ2-1, with 7 nucleotides matching TRBD1. This CDR3 spans 17 amino acids. Germline V CDR1 and CDR2: SNHLY, FYNNEI. Trimming took 5 bases from V and 4 from J; bases not matched to a gene: 14.

This clone appeared a single time. The chain uses TRBV7-2 and TRBJ2-3, with D possibly matching TRBD2 (6 bases). Trimming left V 1 base short and J 6 bases short, with 8 bases between. Per the germline V gene, CDR1 is SGHTA and CDR2 is FQGNSA. There are 13 residues in the CDR3. The CDR3 region has the DNA TGTGCCAGCAGCTTAGTCGGGGGTGATACGCAGTATTTT. It is translated as CASSLVGGDTQYF. The whole variable domain, filled in from reference TRBV7-2 and TRBJ2-3, reads GAGVSQSPSNKVTEKGKDVELRCDPISGHTALYWYRQSLGQGLEFLIYFQGNSAPDKSGLPSDRFSAERTGGSVSTLTIQRTQQEDSAVYLCASSLVGGDTQYFGPGTRLTVL.

The chain links TRBV29-1 to TRBJ2-7; TRBD1 matches 8 bases. Germline CDR1 is SQVTM and CDR2 is ANQGSEA. This CDR3 has 11 amino acids. V lost 6 bases, J lost 5 bases, and 3 bases stayed unmatched. The CDR3 nucleotides are TGCAGCGTCCAGGGGGCCCACGAGCAGTACTTC. Translating it yields CSVQGAHEQYF.

This clone was detected once. The chain recombines TRBV27 with TRBJ2-1, with 9 bases that match TRBD1. Germline V gives CDR1 MNHEY, CDR2 SMNVEV (reference sequence). This CDR3 has 15 residues. Trimming removed 5 bases from V and 8 bases from J; junction bases left unmatched: 10. CDR3 sequence reads: CASSPRDRVSDEQFF. The CDR3 DNA is TGTGCCAGCAGTCCCCGGGACAGGGTGAGCGATGAGCAGTTCTTC.

A note on this clone: The sample holds other DNA sequences that translate to the same CDR3. This chain uses TRBV28 with TRBJ2-2, with D uncertain. Germline V gene sequence: CDR1 MDHEN, CDR2 SYDVKM. The CDR3 runs 14 residues. Deletions cut 2 bases from V and 0 bases from J, with 4 bases between. The CDR3 sequence: CASSLTANTGELFF. CDR3 bases: TGTGCCAGCAGTTTAACAGCGAACACCGGGGAGCTGTTTTTT.

The chain recombines TRBV25-1 with TRBJ1-5; the D gene is possibly TRBD1 (6 bases). Trimming shortened V by 5 bases and J by 3 bases, and 11 bases separated the two germline ends. Germline CDR1 MGHDK, CDR2 SYGVNS. This CDR3 has 14 amino acids. For the CDR3, the DNA is TGTGCCAGCAGTTCGACAGGCTACAATCAGCCCCAGCATTTT. Residues: CASSSTGYNQPQHF.

V and J are TRBV9 and TRBJ2-5, with 14 bases matching TRBD2. This CDR3 has 19 amino acids. Germline trimming cut 4 bases from V and 1 base from J; bases unmatched to any gene: 12. CDR1 and CDR2 from the germline V gene are SGDLS and YYNGEE. CDR3 residues: CASSSRLAGGPFPQETQYF. As DNA, the CDR3 is TGTGCCAGCAGCTCGAGACTAGCGGGAGGGCCTTTTCCCCAAGAGACCCAGTACTTC.

The chain has TRBV7-8 and TRBJ2-3, with D tentatively TRBD2 (6 bases). CDR3 length: 13 residues. Trimming removed 5 bases at V and 6 bases at J, with 12 bases between. The germline V gene encodes CDR1 SGHVS and CDR2 FQNEAQ. The chain's CDR3 is CASSPGGSDTQYF. In nucleotides, the CDR3 is TGTGCCAGCAGCCCCGGGGGTTCGGATACGCAGTATTTT.

The CDR3 region has the DNA TGTGCCAGCAGTTTTTCGTACCAAGAGACCCAGTACTTC. Translating gives CASSFSYQETQYF. The chain carries TRBV27 and TRBJ2-5, with unresolved D. The CDR3 is 13 amino acids. V was trimmed by 3 bases and J by 0 bases, leaving 5 bases between them. Germline V gene lookup returns CDR1 MNHEY and CDR2 SMNVEV (reference sequence).

This chain joins TRBV9 and TRBJ2-3, with 9 bases aligning to TRBD1. CDR3 length: 15 amino acids. Germline V lookup: CDR1 SGDLS, CDR2 YYNGEE. The J segment lost 5 bases and the V segment lost 4 bases, leaving 8 bases of the junction unmatched. Here the CDR3 reads CASSRQGTGRDTQYF. In nucleotides, the CDR3 is TGTGCCAGCAGCCGCCAGGGGACAGGGAGAGATACGCAGTATTTT. The full variable domain, in which reference TRBV9 and TRBJ2-3 provide the parts outside the CDR3, is DSGVTQTPKHLITATGQRVTLRCSPRSGDLSVYWYQQSLDQGLQFLIQYYNGEERAKGNILERFSAQQFPDLHSELNLSSLELGDSALYFCASSRQGTGRDTQYFGPGTRLTVL.

The chain combines TRBV28 with TRBJ1-1; D remains unclear. From germline, CDR1 is MDHEN and CDR2 SYDVKM. V gave up 2 bases and J gave up 0 bases, with 16 bases separating them. This CDR3 comprises 17 residues. Written as DNA, the CDR3 is TGTGCCAGCAGTTTACTTGCAGGAACGGTAGTGAACACTGAAGCTTTCTTT. It is translated as CASSLLAGTVVNTEAFF.

V and J are TRBV6-5 and TRBJ2-7, with 8 bases aligning to TRBD1. The CDR3 covers 14 residues. CDR1 is MNHEY, CDR2 SVGAGI, per germline. V lost 6 bases, J lost 2 bases, and 6 bases stayed unmatched. This chain's CDR3 is CASRYRGEAYEQYF. The DNA of the CDR3 is TGTGCCAGCAGATACAGGGGGGAGGCCTACGAGCAGTACTTC.

The chain joins TRBV6-5 to TRBJ2-7; 7 bases line up with TRBD2. After removal of 0 bases from V and 4 bases from J, the junction contained 6 bases not matched to a gene. There are 15 residues in the CDR3. Germline CDR1 reads MNHEY; CDR2 reads SVGAGI. The DNA for the CDR3 is TGTGCCAGCAGTTACTCAGCGGGACGAGGATACGAGCAGTACTTC. It codes for CASSYSAGRGYEQYF.

This clone was seen once. The chain has TRBV28 and TRBJ2-1, with D possibly TRBD2 on 6 matching bases. V was trimmed by 6 bases and J by 12 bases, leaving 15 bases between them. This CDR3 has 12 amino acids. From germline, CDR1 is MDHEN and CDR2 SYDVKM. CDR3 region: CASRRGVSGQFF. The CDR3 DNA reads as TGTGCCAGCAGGCGGGGAGTGAGCGGGCAGTTCTTC.

The V and J genes are TRBV5-6 and TRBJ2-4, with unresolved D. The germline V gene encodes CDR1 SGHDT and CDR2 YYEEEE. Trimming left V 7 bases short and J 1 base short, with 12 bases between. CDR3 size: 14 residues. This CDR3 reads CASGDWVAKNIQYF. The CDR3 DNA reads as TGTGCCAGCGGCGATTGGGTGGCCAAAAACATTCAGTACTTC.

The chain has TRBV4-1 and TRBJ2-7; D unclear. CDR3 length: 14 amino acids. Trimming took 3 bases from V and 2 from J, leaving 11 bases between them. Looked up from germline, CDR1 is MGHRA and CDR2 is YSYEKL. The DNA for the CDR3 is TGCGCCAGCAGCCAGAAGACCGGTACCTACGAGCAGTACTTC. It encodes CASSQKTGTYEQYF.

The chain uses TRBV7-9 and TRBJ1-2; TRBD1 agrees at 7 bases. From germline, CDR1 is SEHNR and CDR2 FQNEAQ (reference sequence). CDR3 size: 15 residues. V trimming: 5 bases; J trimming: 1 base; junction bases outside the gene matches: 7. CDR3 amino acids: CASSPTTGVNYGYTF. CDR3 bases: TGTGCCAGCAGCCCCACCACAGGGGTTAACTATGGCTACACCTTC.